This TCR beta chain appears in the sequencing data of a study of chemoradiotherapy in HPV16-positive cancers. Findings of the study overall: During treatment, candidate HPV-specific clones and E7-related motifs expanded in tumor.

This CDR3 region has 13 residues. V was pared by 4 bases and J by 4 bases, with 3 bases of the junction left unmatched. Germline loops: CDR1 LNHDA, CDR2 SQIVND (reference sequence). TCRdb's copy holds only in-frame clones and misses some; the assay was immunoSEQ multiplex PCR. Of around 970 clones listed, 88% were seen once; the top ten hold roughly 5%. Points on this clone: Its antigen is as yet unknown.

This chain connects TRBV19 to TRBJ1-2; 7 bases fit TRBD1. Sequences were derived from tumor tissue, sampled from a patient who underwent chemoradiotherapy. This receptor was identified in a human donor with HPV-associated anogenital cancer. The CDR3 nucleotides are TGTGCCAGTAGTAAACAGGGGAGCTATGGCTACACCTTC. This codes for CASSKQGSYGYTF.